The sequence of this T cell receptor beta chain was determined in a study of graft-versus-host responses after intestinal transplantation. Study background: All recipients were transplanted with multivisceral, liver-intestinal, or isolated intestinal grafts. Every recipient had anti-thymocyte globulin induction and two to four years of tacrolimus plus steroids.

From germline, CDR1 is LNHNV and CDR2 YYDKDF (reference sequence). The CDR3 is 12 amino acids. Trimming took off 3 bases at V and 9 bases at J, with 9 bases between the two ends. With respect to this clone: Its antigen is not known.

Sequenced by immunoSEQ multiplex PCR; TCRdb stores in-frame clones only, minus some. The sample records more than 85,000 clones, approximately 78% being singletons. This specimen was unstimulated CD4+ T cells sorted from spleen or lymph node cells, taken before intestinal transplant. The source of this sequence is a human donor who received an intestinal transplant. The chain joins TRBV15 to TRBJ2-1; D ambiguous. The CDR3 DNA sequence: TGTGCCACCAGCAGTGGAGTCAGTGAGCAGTTCTTC. Translating gives CATSSGVSEQFF.